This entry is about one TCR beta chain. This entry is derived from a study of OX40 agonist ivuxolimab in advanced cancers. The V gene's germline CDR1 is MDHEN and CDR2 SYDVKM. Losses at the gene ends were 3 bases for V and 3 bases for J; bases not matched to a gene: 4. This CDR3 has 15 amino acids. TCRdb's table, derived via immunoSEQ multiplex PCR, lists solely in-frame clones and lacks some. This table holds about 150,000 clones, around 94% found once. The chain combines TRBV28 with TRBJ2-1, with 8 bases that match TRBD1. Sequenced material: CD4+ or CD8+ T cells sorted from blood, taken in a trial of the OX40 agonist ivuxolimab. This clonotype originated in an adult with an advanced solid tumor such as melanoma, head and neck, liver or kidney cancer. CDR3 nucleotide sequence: TGTGCCAGCAGTTTGCCAGGGGGCAACTACAATGAGCAGTTCTTC. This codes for CASSLPGGNYNEQFF.